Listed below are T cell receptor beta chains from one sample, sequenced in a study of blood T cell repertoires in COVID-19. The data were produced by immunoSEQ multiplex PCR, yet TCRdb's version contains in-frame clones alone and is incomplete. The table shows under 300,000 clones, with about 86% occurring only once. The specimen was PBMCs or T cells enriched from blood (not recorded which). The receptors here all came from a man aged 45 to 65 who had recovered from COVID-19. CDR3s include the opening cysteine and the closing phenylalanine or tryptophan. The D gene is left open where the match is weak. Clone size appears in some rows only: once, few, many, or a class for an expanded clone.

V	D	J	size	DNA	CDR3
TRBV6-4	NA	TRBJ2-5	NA	TGTGCCAGCAGTAACAGGGCCGGGGAGACCCAGTACTTC	CASSNRAGETQYF
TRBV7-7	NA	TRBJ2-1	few	TGTGCTAGCAGCCTCCAGGGGGGCCCCCGGGGTGAGCAGTTCTTC	CASSLQGGPRGEQFF
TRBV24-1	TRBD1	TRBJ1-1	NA	TGTGCCACCAGTGATTCGACAGGGCCGGAAGCTTTCTTT	CATSDSTGPEAFF
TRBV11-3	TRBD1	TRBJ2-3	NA	TGTGCCAGCAGCCTAAAACAGGGGGCATGGTTAACAGATACGCAGTATTTT	CASSLKQGAWLTDTQYF
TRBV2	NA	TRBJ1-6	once	TGTGCCAGCAGACGCGAAGGGAGTTCACCCCTCCACTTT	CASRREGSSPLHF
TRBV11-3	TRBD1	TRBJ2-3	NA	TGTGCCAGCAGCTTAGATCCAGGGGGCATGACAGATACGCAGTATTTT	CASSLDPGGMTDTQYF
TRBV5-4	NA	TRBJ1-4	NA	TGTGCCAGCAGCTTGGGGACAGTTAATGAAAAACTGTTTTTT	CASSLGTVNEKLFF
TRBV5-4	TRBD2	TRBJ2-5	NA	TGTGCCAGCAGGAGTAGCGGGGGCCAAGAGACCCAGTACTTC	CASRSSGGQETQYF
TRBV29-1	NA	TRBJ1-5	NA	TGCAGCGCTCGGCAGGGTGTCAATCAGCCCCAGCATTTT	CSARQGVNQPQHF
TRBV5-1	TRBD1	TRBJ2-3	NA	TGCGCCAGCAGAAGGCAGGGGGCTGCAGATACGCAGTATTTT	CASRRQGAADTQYF
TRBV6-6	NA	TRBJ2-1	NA	TGTGCCAGCACTCCTACCAACAATGAGCAGTTCTTC	CASTPTNNEQFF
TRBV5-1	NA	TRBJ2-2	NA	TGCGCCAGCGACGCCTGGGGGGCGAACACCGGGGAGCTGTTTTTT	CASDAWGANTGELFF
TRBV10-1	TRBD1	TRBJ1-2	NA	TGCGCCAGCAGTGAAAACAGACAGGGAGATGGCTACACCTTC	CASSENRQGDGYTF
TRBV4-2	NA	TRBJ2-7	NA	TGTGCCAGCAGCCAAGATAGGAGGAGGGGCTACGAGCAGTACTTC	CASSQDRRRGYEQYF
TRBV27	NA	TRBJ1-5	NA	TGTGCCAGCAGGAGGGGAGGGCAGCCCCAGCATTTT	CASRRGGQPQHF
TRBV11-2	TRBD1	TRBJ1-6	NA	TGTGCCAGCAGCTTACGAGGGGGCAGTAATTCACCCCTCCACTTT	CASSLRGGSNSPLHF
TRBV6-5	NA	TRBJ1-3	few	TGTGCCAGCAGGGGGGGAGCCACCTCTGGAAACACCATATATTTT	CASRGGATSGNTIYF
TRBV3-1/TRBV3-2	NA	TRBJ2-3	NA	TGTGCCAGCAGCCAAATGGCTAGCGCAACAGATACGCAGTATTTT	CASSQMASATDTQYF
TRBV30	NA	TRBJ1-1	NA	TGTGCCTGGAGTGTACAGGGCACTGAAGCTTTCTTT	CAWSVQGTEAFF
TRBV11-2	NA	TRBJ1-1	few	TGTGCCAGCAGCTTAGCGGGGGGAAGGGACACTGAAGCTTTCTTT	CASSLAGGRDTEAFF
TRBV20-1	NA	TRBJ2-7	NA	TGCAGTGCTAGAGAGACAGACGAGCAGTACTTC	CSARETDEQYF
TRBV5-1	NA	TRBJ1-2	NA	TGCGCCAGCAGCCCCAGACAGGAGGACTATGGCTACACCTTC	CASSPRQEDYGYTF
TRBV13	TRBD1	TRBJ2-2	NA	TGTGCCAGCAGCCCCCGATGGACAGGGGCGAACACCGGGGAGCTGTTTTTT	CASSPRWTGANTGELFF
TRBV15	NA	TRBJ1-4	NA	TGTGCCACCAGCTTCGGGGGACGTGATGAAAAACTGTTTTTT	CATSFGGRDEKLFF
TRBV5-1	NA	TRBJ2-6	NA	TGCGCCAGCAGCTTGGGGCAGGGCCTCTCTGGGGCCAACGTCCTGACTTTC	CASSLGQGLSGANVLTF
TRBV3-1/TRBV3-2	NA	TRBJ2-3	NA	TGTGCCAGCACCGTTAGTTCGACAGATACGCAGTATTTT	CASTVSSTDTQYF
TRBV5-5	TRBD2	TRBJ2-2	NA	TGTGCCAGCAGCTTCGCGGGAGGTAACACCGGGGAGCTGTTTTTT	CASSFAGGNTGELFF
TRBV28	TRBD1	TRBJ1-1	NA	TGTGCCAGCAGTACAGGACAGGACACTGAAGCTTTCTTT	CASSTGQDTEAFF